A selection of T cell receptor beta chains follows, all from one sample in a study of OX40 agonist ivuxolimab in advanced cancers. Libraries were prepared by immunoSEQ multiplex PCR; TCRdb keeps only in-frame clonotypes and omits some of them. This sample has roughly 63,000 clones, with approximately 92% found just once. This specimen consisted of CD4+ or CD8+ T cells sorted from blood, obtained in a trial of the OX40 agonist ivuxolimab. The receptors here all came from an adult with an advanced solid tumor such as melanoma, head and neck, liver or kidney cancer. Each CDR3 is given with its conserved first and last residue. The order of the fields is J gene, V gene, D gene, clone size, CDR3 DNA, CDR3 protein. D genes are given only for firm matches. Not all rows give a size; the values are once, few, many and, for expanded clones, a class.

>TRBJ2-3|TRBV7-9|-|-
TGTGCCAGCAGCTTATCCTCCGGGAGCCTCACAGATACGCAGTATTTT
CASSLSSGSLTDTQYF
>TRBJ2-5|TRBV2|-|-
TGTGCCAGCAGTGAATCGGGCAGGGCAGAGACCCAGTACTTC
CASSESGRAETQYF
>TRBJ1-2|TRBV4-1|-|-
TGCGCCAGCAGCCAAGTTACAGGGTCGGCGGATGGCTACACCTTC
CASSQVTGSADGYTF
>TRBJ2-7|TRBV9|TRBD1|once
TGTGCCAGCAGCGTCACCCCCGGGACAGGGTCCTACGAGCAGTACTTC
CASSVTPGTGSYEQYF
>TRBJ2-1|TRBV27|TRBD2|-
TGTGCCAGCAGTTTAGCGGGAGTGGTTGAGCAGTTCTTC
CASSLAGVVEQFF
>TRBJ1-2|TRBV19|-|-
TGTGCCAGTAGTAAGGACAGTTCTAATGGCTACACCTTC
CASSKDSSNGYTF
>TRBJ2-7|TRBV27|TRBD2|-
TGTGCCAGCAGTTTCGGCGGGAGCTCCTACGAGCAGTACTTC
CASSFGGSSYEQYF
>TRBJ1-1|TRBV7-2|TRBD1|-
TGTGCCAGCAGCCCCTACGGGACAGTGACTGAAGCTTTCTTT
CASSPYGTVTEAFF
>TRBJ2-3|TRBV11-2|TRBD2|-
TGTGCCAGCAGCCGACCCACCGGCGGGGGGGGCTCAGATACGCAGTATTTT
CASSRPTGGGGSDTQYF
>TRBJ1-5|TRBV6-6|-|few
TGTGCCAGCAGTTACTACCGATTCGGGCATCAGCCCCAGCATTTT
CASSYYRFGHQPQHF
>TRBJ2-2|TRBV5-4|-|few
TGTGCCAGCAGCTTGGAGGCTCCGAGAGGGGAGCTGTTTTTT
CASSLEAPRGELFF
>TRBJ2-1|TRBV6-5|-|-
TGTGCCAGCAGCAACCACGGGGGAACCCAGTTCTTC
CASSNHGGTQFF
>TRBJ2-1|TRBV19|-|-
TGTGCCAGTAGTCTCGTGGGAGGTGAGCAGTTCTTC
CASSLVGGEQFF
>TRBJ2-7|TRBV11-2|-|-
TGTGCCAGCAGCTTAGTTGGCCACGAGCAGTACTTC
CASSLVGHEQYF
>TRBJ2-3|TRBV5-1|TRBD2|-
TGCGCCAGCAGCTTGGCGGCGGGGGACACAGATACGCAGTATTTT
CASSLAAGDTDTQYF
>TRBJ2-7|TRBV27|-|-
TGTGCCAGCAGTCTCCAACAGGGCCTCTCCTACGAGCAGTACTTC
CASSLQQGLSYEQYF
>TRBJ2-1|TRBV5-6|TRBD2|-
TGTGCCAGCAGCCCCCGACTAGCGGGGGCATACAATGAGCAGTTCTTC
CASSPRLAGAYNEQFF
>TRBJ2-3|TRBV7-9|-|-
TGCGTCGAGGGCGCAGATACGCAGTATTTT
CVEGADTQYF
>TRBJ2-7|TRBV27|-|-
TGTGCCAGCAGCCCCGGACAGTCCAGAAGGGAGCAGTACTTC
CASSPGQSRREQYF
>TRBJ1-2|TRBV27|-|-
TGTGCCAGCAGTTTATTCGGACAGCAGTTTAGTAACTATGGCTACACCTTC
CASSLFGQQFSNYGYTF
>TRBJ2-7|TRBV5-8|-|-
TGTGCCAGCAGCGACGGCGTGGGACTGTCTTCCTACGAGCAGTACTTC
CASSDGVGLSSYEQYF
>TRBJ2-1|TRBV30|TRBD1|once
TGTGCCTGGGCCGGGACAGGGGGCTACAATGAGCAGTTCTTC
CAWAGTGGYNEQFF
>TRBJ2-1|TRBV4-1|TRBD2|-
TGCGCCAGCAGCCAAGTCCTAGCGGGGGGGTGGGATGAGCAGTTCTTC
CASSQVLAGGWDEQFF
>TRBJ2-7|TRBV4-1|-|-
TGCGCCAGCAGCCAAGGCAGCGGAACAGTCTACGAGCAGTACTTC
CASSQGSGTVYEQYF
>TRBJ2-7|TRBV6-1|-|-
TGTGCCAGCACCTATCACGGGGGCCGGGAGGCGTACTTC
CASTYHGGREAYF
>TRBJ2-5|TRBV13|-|once
TGTGCCAGCAGCCCCCGACCTGGATCGACTGGAGAGACCCAGTACTTC
CASSPRPGSTGETQYF
>TRBJ2-7|TRBV7-2|-|-
TGTGCCAGCAGCTCTCCAGCCACCGGGATCGGCGAGCAGTACTTC
CASSSPATGIGEQYF
>TRBJ2-3|TRBV28|-|-
TGTGCCAGCAGTTCCACGACAACGGCTCTAGTCGCCCCAACAGATACGCAGTATTTT
CASSSTTTALVAPTDTQYF
>TRBJ2-7|TRBV2|-|-
TGTGCCAGCAGCTCCTCGCGGGACATATCGACCTTC
CASSSSRDISTF
>TRBJ2-2|TRBV7-9|-|-
TGTGCCAGCCAGACCGATGCCGACGCCGAGAGAGCCGGGGAGCTGTTTTTT
CASQTDADAERAGELFF
>TRBJ2-1|TRBV19|-|once
TGTGCCAGTAGAAGTACGGGGTATGAGCAGTTCTTC
CASRSTGYEQFF
>TRBJ2-7|TRBV10-3|TRBD1|-
TGTGCCATCAGAAAGGACAGGGTCAATTCCTACGAGCAGTACTTC
CAIRKDRVNSYEQYF
>TRBJ2-1|TRBV29-1|-|-
TGCAGCGTTGAAGGGGCGGCTGAGGGGAACTACGGTGAGCAGTTCTTC
CSVEGAAEGNYGEQFF
>TRBJ2-3|TRBV2|TRBD1|-
TGTGCCAGCAGGCCGGGACAGGGGTATCCGGCAGATACGCAGTATTTT
CASRPGQGYPADTQYF
>TRBJ2-3|TRBV30|-|-
TGTGCCTGGAGGGATCCGGGGATAGGCACAGATACGCAGTATTTT
CAWRDPGIGTDTQYF
>TRBJ2-7|TRBV7-8|-|-
TGTGCCAGCAGCTCCGATGTGGGGGTCGCCTACGAGCAGTACTTC
CASSSDVGVAYEQYF
>TRBJ2-7|TRBV19|-|-
TGTGCCAGTAGTACCAGCGGCGGTTCCTACGAGCAGTACTTC
CASSTSGGSYEQYF